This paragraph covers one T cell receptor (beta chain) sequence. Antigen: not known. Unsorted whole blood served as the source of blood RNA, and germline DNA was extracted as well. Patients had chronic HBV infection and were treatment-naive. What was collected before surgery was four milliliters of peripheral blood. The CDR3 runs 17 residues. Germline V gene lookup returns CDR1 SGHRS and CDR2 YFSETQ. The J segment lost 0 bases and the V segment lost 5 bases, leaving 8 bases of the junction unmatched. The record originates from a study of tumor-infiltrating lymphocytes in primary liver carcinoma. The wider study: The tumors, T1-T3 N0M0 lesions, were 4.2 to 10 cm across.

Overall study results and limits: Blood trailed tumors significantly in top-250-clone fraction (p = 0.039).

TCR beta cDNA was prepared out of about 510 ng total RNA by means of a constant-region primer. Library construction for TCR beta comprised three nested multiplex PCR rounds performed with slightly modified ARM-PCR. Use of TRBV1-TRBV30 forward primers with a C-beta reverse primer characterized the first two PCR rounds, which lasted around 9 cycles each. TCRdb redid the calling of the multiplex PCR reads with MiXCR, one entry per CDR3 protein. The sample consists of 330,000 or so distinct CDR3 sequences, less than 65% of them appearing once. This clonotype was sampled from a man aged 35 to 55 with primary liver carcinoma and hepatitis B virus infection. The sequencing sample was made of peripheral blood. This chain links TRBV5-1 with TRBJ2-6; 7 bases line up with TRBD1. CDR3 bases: TGCGCCAGCAGAAGTGAAGGGGGCCTCTCTGGGGCCAACGTCCTGACTTTC. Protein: CASRSEGGLSGANVLTF.